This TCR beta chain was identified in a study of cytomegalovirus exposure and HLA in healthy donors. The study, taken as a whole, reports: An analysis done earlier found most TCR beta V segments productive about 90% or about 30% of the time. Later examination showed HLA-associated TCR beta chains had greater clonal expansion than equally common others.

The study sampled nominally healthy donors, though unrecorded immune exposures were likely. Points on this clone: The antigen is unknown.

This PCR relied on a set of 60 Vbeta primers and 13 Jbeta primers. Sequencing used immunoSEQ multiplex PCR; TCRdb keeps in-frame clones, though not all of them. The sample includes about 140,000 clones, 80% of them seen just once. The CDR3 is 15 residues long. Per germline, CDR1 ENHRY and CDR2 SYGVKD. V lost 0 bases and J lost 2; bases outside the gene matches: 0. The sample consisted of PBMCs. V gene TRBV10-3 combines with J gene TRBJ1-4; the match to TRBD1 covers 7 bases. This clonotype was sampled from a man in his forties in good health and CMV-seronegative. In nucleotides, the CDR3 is TGTGCCATCAGTGAGTCGGACAGGACTAATGAAAAACTGTTTTTT. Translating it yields CAISESDRTNEKLFF.